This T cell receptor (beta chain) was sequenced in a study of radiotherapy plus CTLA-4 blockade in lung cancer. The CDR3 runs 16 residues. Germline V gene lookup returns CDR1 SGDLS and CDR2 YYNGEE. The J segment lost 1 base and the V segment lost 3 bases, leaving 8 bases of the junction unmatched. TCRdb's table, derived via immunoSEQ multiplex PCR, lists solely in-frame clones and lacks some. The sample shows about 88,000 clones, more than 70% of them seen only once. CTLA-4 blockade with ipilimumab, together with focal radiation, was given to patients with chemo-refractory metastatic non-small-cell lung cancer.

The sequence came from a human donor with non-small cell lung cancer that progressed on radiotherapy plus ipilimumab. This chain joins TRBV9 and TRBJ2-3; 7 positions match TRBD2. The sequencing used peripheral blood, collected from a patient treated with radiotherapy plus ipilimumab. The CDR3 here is CASSAGRAVGTDTQYF. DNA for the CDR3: TGTGCCAGCAGCGCAGGGAGGGCCGTCGGCACAGATACGCAGTATTTT.